These T cell receptor beta chains were read from a single sample in a study of CD8 T cells in Susac syndrome. TCRdb passed the immunoSEQ multiplex PCR reads through MiXCR, listing each CDR3 protein once. The sample lists 350,000 to 550,000 distinct CDR3 sequences; around 83% were seen once. The sample taken for sequencing was CD8+ T cells from PBMCs. The receptors shown here come from a human donor with multiple sclerosis. The CDR3 runs from the conserved cysteine through the conserved F or W. D genes are given only for firm matches. Only some rows state a clone size, as once, few, many or a class for expanded clones.

CDR3	DNA	size	V	D	J
CSAPELASYEQYF	TGCAGTGCTCCCGAGCTAGCTTCCTACGAGCAGTACTTC	-	TRBV20-1	-	TRBJ2-7
CASSLDARNTEAFF	TGCGCCAGCAGCCTAGACGCAAGGAACACTGAAGCTTTCTTT	once	TRBV4-1	-	TRBJ1-1
CASSQTTGDQETQYF	TGTGCCAGCAGTCAAACCACAGGGGACCAAGAGACCCAGTACTTC	-	TRBV28	TRBD1	TRBJ2-5
CSVERGAKETQYF	TGCAGCGTTGAGCGGGGGGCGAAAGAGACCCAGTACTTC	-	TRBV29-1	TRBD2	TRBJ2-5
CASSYGLAGTYNEQFF	TGTGCCAGCAGCTACGGACTAGCGGGAACCTACAATGAGCAGTTCTTC	-	TRBV14	TRBD2	TRBJ2-1
CASSYSRRGGYNEQFF	TGTGCCAGCAGTTACTCGAGGCGGGGGGGATACAATGAGCAGTTCTTC	-	TRBV6-2/TRBV6-3	TRBD2	TRBJ2-1
CASSQAGGDTQYF	TGTGCCAGCAGCCAAGCGGGAGGAGATACGCAGTATTTT	few	TRBV3-1	TRBD2	TRBJ2-3
CSVGPGPRYTEAFF	TGCAGCGTGGGCCCGGGGCCGAGGTACACTGAAGCTTTCTTT	-	TRBV29-1	-	TRBJ1-1
CASSLWAGSLDEQYF	TGTGCCAGCAGCTTATGGGCCGGGAGCCTGGACGAGCAGTACTTC	-	TRBV7-3	-	TRBJ2-7
CASSLPGLAATGELFF	TGCGCCAGCAGCCTCCCGGGACTAGCTGCCACCGGGGAGCTGTTTTTT	-	TRBV4-1	TRBD2	TRBJ2-2
CASSLGTGVSPLHF	TGTGCCAGCAGTCTCGGGACAGGCGTATCACCCCTCCACTTT	-	TRBV27	TRBD1	TRBJ1-6
CASSDKEGDYNEQFF	TGTGCCAGCAGTGACAAGGAGGGGGATTACAATGAGCAGTTCTTC	once	TRBV6-4	-	TRBJ2-1
CASSPTGAAYGYTF	TGTGCCAGCAGTCCTACGGGTGCCGCCTATGGCTACACCTTC	-	TRBV12-3/TRBV12-4	-	TRBJ1-2
CATSQSAMDYGYTF	TGTGCCACCTCGCAGTCGGCAATGGACTATGGCTACACCTTC	-	TRBV9	-	TRBJ1-2
CASSIPLEGSGEKLFF	TGTGCCAGTAGTATCCCCCTTGAAGGCAGCGGTGAAAAACTGTTTTTT	-	TRBV19	-	TRBJ1-4
CASSETGAGGYTF	TGTGCCAGCAGTGAAACAGGGGCTGGTGGCTACACCTTC	-	TRBV6-4	TRBD1	TRBJ1-2
CASNNFDRKKNTEAFF	TGTGCCAGCAACAATTTCGACAGGAAAAAAAACACTGAAGCTTTCTTT	-	TRBV7-9	-	TRBJ1-1
CASSHSRQRRKPQHF	TGCGCCAGCAGTCATTCAAGACAGCGGCGCAAGCCCCAGCATTTT	once	TRBV23-1	-	TRBJ1-5
CSVEAGTDEQFF	TGCAGCGTTGAAGCCGGGACAGATGAGCAGTTCTTC	-	TRBV29-1	TRBD1	TRBJ2-1
CASSQQGNTQYF	TGCGCCAGCAGCCAACAGGGTAATACGCAGTATTTT	-	TRBV4-1	-	TRBJ2-3
CASSLDSGLGYTF	TGTGCCAGCAGCTTAGATTCAGGGTTGGGCTACACCTTC	-	TRBV7-9	-	TRBJ1-2
CAWSPSGGSNSPLHF	TGTGCCTGGAGCCCTAGTGGGGGGAGCAATTCACCCCTCCACTTT	-	TRBV30	-	TRBJ1-6
CASSSKTGEDTGELFF	TGTGCCAGCAGCTCCAAGACAGGGGAGGACACCGGGGAGCTGTTTTTT	-	TRBV7-9	TRBD1	TRBJ2-2
CASADRAGGHNEQFF	TGTGCCAGTGCCGACAGAGCGGGAGGTCACAATGAGCAGTTCTTC	-	TRBV19	TRBD2	TRBJ2-1
CATSRGQSGANVLTF	TGTGCCACCAGCAGGGGACAGTCTGGGGCCAACGTCCTGACTTTC	-	TRBV15	TRBD1	TRBJ2-6
CASSQGQGASDTQYF	TGCGCCAGCAGCCAAGGGCAGGGGGCATCAGATACGCAGTATTTT	-	TRBV4-1	TRBD1	TRBJ2-3
CASSLVSRAANEQFF	TGTGCCAGCAGTTTAGTCTCTCGGGCGGCCAATGAGCAGTTCTTC	-	TRBV28	-	TRBJ2-1
CASSPRQGGSYEQYF	TGTGCCAGCAGTCCCCGACAGGGCGGGTCCTACGAGCAGTACTTC	few	TRBV28	TRBD1	TRBJ2-7
CASSDGTILSYEQYF	TGTGCCAGCAGTGACGGGACTATCCTCTCCTACGAGCAGTACTTC	-	TRBV6-1	TRBD2	TRBJ2-7
CSVEGDLSGNTVYF	TGCAGCGTTGAAGGGGATCTCTCTGGAAACACCGTATATTTT	-	TRBV29-1	-	TRBJ1-3
CASSILVGKNEQYF	TGTGCCAGTAGTATCCTCGTCGGAAAGAACGAGCAGTACTTC	-	TRBV19	-	TRBJ2-7